A single sample is the source of the 19 T cell receptor beta chains below, sequenced in a study of T cell responses to AZD1222 COVID-19 vaccine. The method was immunoSEQ multiplex PCR; TCRdb's version includes in-frame clones alone and lacks a portion of them. Among about 150,000 clones listed, roughly 92% were seen once. The source material was peripheral blood, sampled 28 days after the second AZD1222 dose. The receptors shown here come from an adult who received the AZD1222 COVID-19 vaccine.

The V and J genes are TRBV9 and TRBJ2-1; 14 nucleotides match TRBD2. Germline CDR1 is SGDLS and CDR2 is YYNGEE. The CDR3 has 16 residues. The trim removed 5 bases at V and 7 bases at J, leaving 8 bases unmatched. The CDR3 loop reads CASSRLAGGYSNEQFF. CDR3 nucleotide sequence: TGTGCCAGCAGTAGACTAGCGGGGGGGTATTCAAATGAGCAGTTCTTC. Variable domain in full (rest from reference TRBV9 and TRBJ2-1): DSGVTQTPKHLITATGQRVTLRCSPRSGDLSVYWYQQSLDQGLQFLIQYYNGEERAKGNILERFSAQQFPDLHSELNLSSLELGDSALYFCASSRLAGGYSNEQFFGPGTRLTVL.

As DNA, the CDR3 is TGTGCCAGCAGCTTACCCCAGACTAGCGGGAGGCCCTCCAATGAGCAGTTCTTC. It is translated as CASSLPQTSGRPSNEQFF. V and J are TRBV7-3 and TRBJ2-1; 13 nucleotides agree with TRBD2. The V segment lost 2 bases and the J segment 6 bases; nucleotides outside the gene matches: 10. This CDR3 has 18 amino acids. The germline gives CDR1 SGHTA, CDR2 FQGTGA.

This chain joins TRBV11-2 and TRBJ1-4, with D hard to call. V was clipped by 5 bases and J by 8 bases, with 15 bases between them. In germline, CDR1 is SGHAT, CDR2 FQNNGV. The CDR3 runs to 14 residues. Written as DNA, the CDR3 is TGTGCCAGCAGCCCGGATCCTCGAGGCGAAAAACTGTTTTTT. Translating it yields CASSPDPRGEKLFF.

This chain links TRBV7-3 with TRBJ2-3; D tentatively reads TRBD1 or TRBD2 (5 bases each). Germline CDR1 reads SGHTA; CDR2 reads FQGTGA. Trimming stripped 5 bases from V and 0 bases from J, with 27 bases between. This CDR3 is built from 20 residues. Here the CDR3 DNA reads TGTGCCAGCAGCCAGCCCCCCAAGGGGCGGGCCTCCTCTAGCACAGATACGCAGTATTTT. As protein: CASSQPPKGRASSSTDTQYF.

The CDR3 DNA reads as TGTGCCAGCTCACTCGACAGGGGGCCCCAAGAGACCCAGTACTTC. Encoded protein: CASSLDRGPQETQYF. The chain joins TRBV18 to TRBJ2-5; 10 nucleotides agree with TRBD1. This CDR3 contains 15 residues. Trimming took 4 bases from V and 1 from J; bases not matched to a gene: 3. The germline V gene has CDR1 KGHSH and CDR2 LQKENI.

This rearrangement joins TRBV5-4 to TRBJ2-1; 8 bases match TRBD2. With 0 bases clipped from V and 7 bases from J, the junction kept 9 bases outside the gene matches. Per the germline V gene, CDR1 is SGHNT and CDR2 is YYREEE (reference sequence). This CDR3 comprises 16 residues. The CDR3 DNA follows: TGTGCCAGCAGCTTGGAGCGGGGGATGGGGTTGAATGAGCAGTTCTTC. Translation gives CASSLERGMGLNEQFF.

A few counts support this clone. The chain uses TRBV5-6 and TRBJ2-4; D is unclear. Trimming cost V 0 bases and J 0 bases, with 4 bases left between them. Germline assignment: CDR1 SGHDT and CDR2 YYEEEE. The CDR3 spans 14 residues. The CDR3 reads CASSLGRAKNIQYF. The CDR3 DNA reads as TGTGCCAGCAGCTTGGGGCGAGCCAAAAACATTCAGTACTTC.

This chain joins TRBV5-1 and TRBJ1-6; 8 bases fit TRBD1. This CDR3 comprises 15 residues. In germline, CDR1 is SGHRS, CDR2 YFSETQ. Trimming took 4 bases from V and 9 from J; bases not matched to a gene: 9. The CDR3, as DNA: TGCGCCAGCAGCATAATAGGACAGGGAACTTCACCCCTCCACTTT. Encoded protein: CASSIIGQGTSPLHF.

V and J are TRBV7-2 and TRBJ1-5; TRBD1 agrees at 8 bases. V gave up 4 bases and J gave up 7 bases; unmatched junction bases: 9. The CDR3 spans 15 residues. In germline, CDR1 is SGHTA, CDR2 FQGNSA. The CDR3 loop reads CASSSTGGARQPQHF. DNA for the CDR3: TGTGCCAGCAGCTCTACAGGGGGGGCGCGGCAGCCCCAGCATTTT.

This chain links TRBV5-1 with TRBJ1-3; D may be TRBD1 (5 bases). Trimming pared 4 bases from V and 4 bases from J, leaving 9 bases between. The length of the CDR3 is 13 residues. Germline CDR1 and CDR2: SGHRS and YFSETQ. The CDR3, as DNA: TGCGCCAGCAGCGCAGGGTCGGGAAACACCATATATTTT. Translated, it gives CASSAGSGNTIYF. Supplemented by reference TRBV5-1 and TRBJ1-3, the full variable domain reads KAGVTQTPRYLIKTRGQQVTLSCSPISGHRSVSWYQQTPGQGLQFLFEYFSETQRNKGNFPGRFSGRQFSNSRSEMNVSTLELGDSALYLCASSAGSGNTIYFGEGSWLTVV.

The chain uses TRBV4-2 and TRBJ2-5, with 7 bases that match TRBD2. Trimming removed 4 bases from V and 4 bases from J; junction bases left unmatched: 18. Germline-derived CDR1 and CDR2 are LGHNA and YNFKEQ. The CDR3 consists of 18 residues. The CDR3 bases are TGTGCCAGCAGCCGGGAGGGGACTCGAGGTGGAAATGGAGAGACCCAGTACTTC. Encoded protein: CASSREGTRGGNGETQYF.

This sequence joins TRBV3-1 (or the pseudogene TRBV3-2) and TRBJ2-2; 15 bases are a match to TRBD2. The V segment lost 4 bases and the J segment 3 bases; nucleotides outside the gene matches: 0. CDR1 and CDR2 from the germline V gene are LGHDT and YNNKEL (reference sequence). CDR3 length: 16 residues. The CDR3 DNA is TGTGCCAGCAGCCGGACTAGCGGGAGGGACACCGGGGAGCTGTTTTTT. Residues: CASSRTSGRDTGELFF.

The chain couples TRBV27 to TRBJ1-5, with a possible D match to TRBD1 (5 bases). The CDR3 runs to 12 residues. Germline CDR1 MNHEY, CDR2 SMNVEV (reference sequence). Trimming removed 6 bases at V and 6 bases at J, with 9 bases between. CDR3 residues: CASSPQGQPQHF. The CDR3 nucleotides read TGTGCCAGCAGCCCCCAGGGTCAGCCCCAGCATTTT.

V usage is TRBV24-1 and J usage is TRBJ2-5; D is ambiguous. CDR3 length: 15 residues. With 0 bases removed from V and 2 bases from J, the gap between germline ends came to 9 bases. Germline V CDR1 and CDR2: KGHDR, SFDVKD. CDR3 sequence: CATSDLTGFQETQYF. The CDR3 region has the DNA TGTGCCACCAGTGATTTGACCGGGTTTCAAGAGACCCAGTACTTC.

This rearrangement joins TRBV11-2 to TRBJ2-3; 8 nucleotides match TRBD2. Per the germline V gene, CDR1 is SGHAT and CDR2 is FQNNGV. V trimming: 5 bases; J trimming: 7 bases; junction bases outside the gene matches: 11. The CDR3 loop spans 15 amino acids. The CDR3 nucleotides read TGTGCCAGCAGCCACCCGGGACTAGAGCGCAATACGCAGTATTTT. Translating gives CASSHPGLERNTQYF.

The chain employs TRBV5-1 and TRBJ2-2; no firm D call. Germline V lookup: CDR1 SGHRS, CDR2 YFSETQ. V was pared by 1 base and J by 0 bases, with 16 bases between. The CDR3 has 18 residues. CDR3 DNA: TGCGCCAGCAGCTTGCTTCCGGCTGGACCGACGAACACCGGGGAGCTGTTTTTT. Translated: CASSLLPAGPTNTGELFF.

The V and J genes are TRBV14 and TRBJ2-1; TRBD2 aligns across 8 bases. The J segment lost 8 bases and the V segment lost 4 bases, leaving 4 bases of the junction unmatched. CDR3 size: 13 residues. Per germline, CDR1 SGHDN and CDR2 FVKESK. CDR3 protein: CASSREAGDEQFF. CDR3 DNA: TGTGCCAGCAGCCGAGAAGCGGGAGATGAGCAGTTCTTC.

This CDR3 reads CASSLRDRPPYEQYF. In nucleotides, the CDR3 is TGTGCCAGCAGCTTAAGGGACAGGCCCCCCTACGAGCAGTACTTC. The chain combines TRBV7-9 with TRBJ2-7; 8 nucleotides line up with TRBD1. With V trimmed by 2 bases and J by 2 bases, 5 bases remained unmatched. CDR3 length: 15 amino acids. Germline V gene lookup returns CDR1 SEHNR and CDR2 FQNEAQ (reference sequence).

This chain links TRBV7-9 with TRBJ1-6; D perhaps matches TRBD1 (5 bases). V was shortened by 4 bases and J by 9 bases, with 22 bases between the two germline ends. This CDR3 has 17 amino acids. CDR1 SEHNR and CDR2 FQNEAQ come from the germline V gene (reference sequence). The CDR3 nucleotides are TGTGCCAGCAGCTCCAGTGCCAGGGTTCGCAGGGCTTCACCCCTCCACTTT. Translated: CASSSSARVRRASPLHF.